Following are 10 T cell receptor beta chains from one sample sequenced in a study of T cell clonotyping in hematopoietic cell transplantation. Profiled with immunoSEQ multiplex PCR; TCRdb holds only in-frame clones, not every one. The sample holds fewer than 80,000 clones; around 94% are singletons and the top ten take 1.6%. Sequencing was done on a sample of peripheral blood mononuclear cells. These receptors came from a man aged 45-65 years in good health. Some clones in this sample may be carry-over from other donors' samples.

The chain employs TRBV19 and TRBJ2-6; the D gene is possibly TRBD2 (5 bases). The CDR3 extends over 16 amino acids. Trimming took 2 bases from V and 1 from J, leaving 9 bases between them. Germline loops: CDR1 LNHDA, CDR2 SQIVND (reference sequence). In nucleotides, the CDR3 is TGTGCCAGTAGTATACGAGGCGGGTCTGGGGCCAACGTCCTGACTTTC. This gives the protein CASSIRGGSGANVLTF.

The CDR3 protein is CASSEPIRISEQYF. As DNA, the CDR3 is TGTGCCAGCAGTGAACCCATTAGAATCTCCGAGCAGTACTTC. The chain combines TRBV2 with TRBJ2-7; D uncertain. The germline V gene encodes CDR1 SNHLY and CDR2 FYNNEI. Trimming stripped 2 bases from V and 6 bases from J, with 14 bases between. The CDR3 extends over 14 amino acids.

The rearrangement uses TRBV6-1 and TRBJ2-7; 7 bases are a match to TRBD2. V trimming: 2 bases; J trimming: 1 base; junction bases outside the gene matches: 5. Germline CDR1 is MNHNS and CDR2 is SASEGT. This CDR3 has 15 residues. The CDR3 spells CASSEWLAESYEQYF. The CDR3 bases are TGTGCCAGCAGTGAATGGCTAGCGGAGTCCTACGAGCAGTACTTC.

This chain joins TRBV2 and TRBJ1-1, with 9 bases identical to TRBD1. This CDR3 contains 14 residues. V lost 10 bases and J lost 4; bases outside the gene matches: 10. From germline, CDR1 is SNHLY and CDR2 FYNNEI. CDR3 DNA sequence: TGTGCCACAGCACAGGGGGCGAGGGGCACTGAAGCTTTCTTT. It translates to CATAQGARGTEAFF.

CDR3 residues: CASSSLTGEGYTF. The CDR3 coding sequence is TGTGCCAGTAGTTCCTTGACAGGGGAGGGCTACACCTTC. The chain combines TRBV19 with TRBJ1-2; TRBD1 aligns across 8 bases. CDR3 length equals 13 residues. The V gene's germline CDR1 is LNHDA and CDR2 SQIVND (reference sequence). Unmatched junction bases numbered 7, after V lost 5 bases and J lost 8 bases. Full variable domain (missing parts from reference TRBV19 and TRBJ1-2): DGGITQSPKYLFRKEGQNVTLSCEQNLNHDAMYWYRQDPGQGLRLIYYSQIVNDFQKGDIAEGYSVSREKKESFPLTVTSAQKNPTAFYLCASSSLTGEGYTFGSGTRLTVV.

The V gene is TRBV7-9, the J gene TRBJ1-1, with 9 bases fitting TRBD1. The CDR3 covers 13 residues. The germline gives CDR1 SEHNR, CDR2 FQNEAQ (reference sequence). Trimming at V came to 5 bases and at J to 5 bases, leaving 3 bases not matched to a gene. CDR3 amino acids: CASSRQGVTEAFF. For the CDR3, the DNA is TGTGCCAGCAGCCGACAGGGGGTAACTGAAGCTTTCTTT.

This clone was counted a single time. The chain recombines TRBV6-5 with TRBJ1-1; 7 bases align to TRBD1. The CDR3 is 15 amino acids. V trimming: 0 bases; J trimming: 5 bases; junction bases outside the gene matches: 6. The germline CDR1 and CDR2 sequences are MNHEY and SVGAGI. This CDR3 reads CASSYSRQGGTEAFF. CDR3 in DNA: TGTGCCAGCAGTTACTCCAGACAGGGAGGGACTGAAGCTTTCTTT.

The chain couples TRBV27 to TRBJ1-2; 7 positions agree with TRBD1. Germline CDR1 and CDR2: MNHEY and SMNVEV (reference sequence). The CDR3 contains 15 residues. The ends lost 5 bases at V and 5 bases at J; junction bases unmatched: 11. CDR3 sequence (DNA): TGTGCCAGCAGTCCATACTGGGCAGGGGGGTATGGCTACACCTTC. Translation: CASSPYWAGGYGYTF.

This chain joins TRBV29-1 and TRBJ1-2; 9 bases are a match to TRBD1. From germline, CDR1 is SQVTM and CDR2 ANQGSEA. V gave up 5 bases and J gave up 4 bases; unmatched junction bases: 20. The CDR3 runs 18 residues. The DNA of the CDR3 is TGCAGCGTTCCCCGACTTACGGGACAGGGTAGTGGGAGCTATGGCTACACCTTC. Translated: CSVPRLTGQGSGSYGYTF.

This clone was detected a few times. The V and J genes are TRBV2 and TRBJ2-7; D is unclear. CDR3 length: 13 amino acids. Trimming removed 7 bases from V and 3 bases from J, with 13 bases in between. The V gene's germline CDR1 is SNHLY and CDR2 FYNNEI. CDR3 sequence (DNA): TGTGCCAGCAAAAACGGCGGAAACTACGAGCAGTACTTC. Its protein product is CASKNGGNYEQYF.